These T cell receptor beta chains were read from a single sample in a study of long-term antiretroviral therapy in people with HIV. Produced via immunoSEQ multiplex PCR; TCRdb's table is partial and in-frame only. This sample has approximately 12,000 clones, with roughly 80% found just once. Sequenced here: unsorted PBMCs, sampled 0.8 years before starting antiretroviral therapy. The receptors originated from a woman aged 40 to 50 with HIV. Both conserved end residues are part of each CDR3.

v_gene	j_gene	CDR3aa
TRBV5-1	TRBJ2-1	CASSLEGQGGFF
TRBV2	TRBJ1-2	CASSDSGQGFTYTF
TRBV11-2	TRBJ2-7	CASSLVSSGSYEQYF
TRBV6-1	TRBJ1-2	CASSGQINYGYTF
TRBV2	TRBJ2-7	CASSEEVYYEQYF
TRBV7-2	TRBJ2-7	CASSPLVRGSEQYF
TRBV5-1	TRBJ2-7	CASSGGTGEYEQYF
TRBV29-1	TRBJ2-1	CSVAPSGRENEQFF
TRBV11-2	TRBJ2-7	CASSLSLSYEQYF
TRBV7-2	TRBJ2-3	CASSSAWTALTQYF
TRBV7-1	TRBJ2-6	CASSFWGAPGANVLTF
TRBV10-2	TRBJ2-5	CASSESSSPGETQYF
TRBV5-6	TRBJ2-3	CASSLFAGGFSTDTQYF
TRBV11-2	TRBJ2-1	CASSLAYRLVNEQFF
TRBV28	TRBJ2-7	CASSLPRQGRTYEQYF
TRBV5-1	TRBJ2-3	CASSLGEGITDTQYF